The T cell receptor beta chain under discussion was sequenced for a study of radiotherapy plus CTLA-4 blockade in lung cancer. Overall study context: For approximately 17% of patients, objective responses occurred, and approximately 33% had disease control.

Only in-frame clones appear in the TCRdb table, and some are missing; sequencing was by immunoSEQ multiplex PCR. Of around 45,000 clones listed, less than 85% are singletons. Study findings and constraints: Reports identified early blood T cell clone dynamics, with interferon-beta, as the best response predictor. Tumor-derived TCR clones expanded in blood after radiotherapy plus ipilimumab.

Points on this clone: Antigen: not known.

CDR1 SGHVS and CDR2 FNYEAQ come from the germline V gene. The V end lost 0 bases, the J end lost 1 base, and 6 bases lay between the germline ends. The CDR3 contains 15 residues. CTLA-4 blockade with ipilimumab, together with focal radiation, was given to patients with chemo-refractory metastatic non-small-cell lung cancer. This specimen consisted of peripheral blood, obtained from a patient treated with radiotherapy plus ipilimumab. V is TRBV7-6 and J is TRBJ2-2; D might be TRBD2 (6 bases). The sequence derives from a human donor with non-small cell lung cancer who had stable disease on radiotherapy plus ipilimumab. This CDR3 reads CASSLAGGNTGELFF. In DNA, the CDR3 is TGTGCCAGCAGCTTAGCGGGGGGGAACACCGGGGAGCTGTTTTTT.